These T cell receptor beta chains were read from a single sample in a study of T cell responses to AZD1222 COVID-19 vaccine. Sequenced by immunoSEQ multiplex PCR; TCRdb stores in-frame clones only, minus some. The data show 95,000 to 110,000 clones, around 92% seen once. Here the sequenced sample was peripheral blood, taken on day 0 of AZD1222 vaccination. The receptors were gathered from an adult in good health. CDR3s include the opening cysteine and the closing phenylalanine or tryptophan.

j_call v_call cdr3_aa
TRBJ2-7 TRBV11-2 CASSRDTGFYEQYF
TRBJ2-1 TRBV5-1 CASRLVVYNEQFF
TRBJ2-1 TRBV18 CASSPPASGRGYNEQFF
TRBJ1-2 TRBV6-5 CASSYSWADGYTF
TRBJ2-5 TRBV28 CASSFSLAGGQETQYF
TRBJ2-7 TRBV5-4 CASSLGALAYEQYF
TRBJ1-1 TRBV18 CASSTQGQNTEAFF
TRBJ1-1 TRBV29-1 CSARDRVESTEAFF
TRBJ1-1 TRBV19 CASSIMGQPNTEAFF
TRBJ2-3 TRBV18 CASSSGLAGEGLAQYF
TRBJ1-1 TRBV6-6 CASSYLVDTEAFF
TRBJ2-3 TRBV5-1 CASSPGGTSGLDTQYF
TRBJ2-2 TRBV2 CASRRLAGVSGELFF
TRBJ1-1 TRBV18 CASSPPGTGVTSTEAFF
TRBJ2-7 TRBV28 CASSFGGTSSYEQYF
TRBJ1-4 TRBV3-1/TRBV3-2 CASSPRVGEKLFF
TRBJ2-1 TRBV7-9 CASSLGGRAANEQFF
TRBJ1-2 TRBV7-9 CASSLARGGYGYTF
TRBJ2-3 TRBV14 CASSVRSGSPADTQYF
TRBJ1-1 TRBV28 CASKRGGITEAFF
TRBJ2-1 TRBV12-3/TRBV12-4 CASGRGREEQFF
TRBJ1-5 TRBV5-1 CARPGGPQHF
TRBJ2-7 TRBV5-1 CASNRERLTTGEQYF
TRBJ2-1 TRBV7-6 CASSVHNEQFF
TRBJ2-7 TRBV14 CASSQAGGGGFYEQYF
TRBJ1-2 TRBV27 CASSPPGVSGYTF
TRBJ2-7 TRBV7-8 CASGKYEQYF
TRBJ1-4 TRBV3-1/TRBV3-2 CASSQAGTQEKLFF
TRBJ2-4 TRBV27 CASRKQGAGNIQYF
TRBJ1-4 TRBV15 CATSRRQGAPNEKLFF
TRBJ1-3 TRBV5-5 CASSLATGSGNTIYF
TRBJ1-5 TRBV7-2 CASSWGGVDQPQHF
TRBJ2-5 TRBV5-1 CASQRGAVDETQYF
TRBJ2-1 TRBV27 CASTRDSLNSYNEQFF
TRBJ2-3 TRBV5-3 CARSRLPGVSADTQYF
TRBJ1-4 TRBV19 CASSMREVNEKLFF